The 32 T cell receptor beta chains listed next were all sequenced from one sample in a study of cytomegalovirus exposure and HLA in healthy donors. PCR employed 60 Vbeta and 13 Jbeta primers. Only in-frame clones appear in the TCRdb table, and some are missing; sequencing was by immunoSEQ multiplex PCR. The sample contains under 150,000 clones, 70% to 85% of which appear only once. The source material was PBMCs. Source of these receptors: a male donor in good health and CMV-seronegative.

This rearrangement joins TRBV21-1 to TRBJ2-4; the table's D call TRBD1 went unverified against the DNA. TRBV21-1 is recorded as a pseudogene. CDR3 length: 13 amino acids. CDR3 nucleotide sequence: TGTGCCAGCAGCAGGGACAGGGCAAACATTCAGTACTTC. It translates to CASSRDRANIQYF.

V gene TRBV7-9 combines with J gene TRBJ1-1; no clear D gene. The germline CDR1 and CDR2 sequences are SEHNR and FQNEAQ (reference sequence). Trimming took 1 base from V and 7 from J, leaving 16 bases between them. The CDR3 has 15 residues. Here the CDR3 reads CASSLVVSVPGEAFF. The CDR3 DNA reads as TGTGCCAGCAGCTTAGTAGTATCGGTCCCGGGTGAAGCTTTCTTT. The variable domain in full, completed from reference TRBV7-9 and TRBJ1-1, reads DTGVSQNPRHKITKRGQNVTFRCDPISEHNRLYWYRQTLGQGPEFLTYFQNEAQLEKSRLLSDRFSAERPKGSFSTLEIQRTEQGDSAMYLCASSLVVSVPGEAFFGQGTRLTVV.

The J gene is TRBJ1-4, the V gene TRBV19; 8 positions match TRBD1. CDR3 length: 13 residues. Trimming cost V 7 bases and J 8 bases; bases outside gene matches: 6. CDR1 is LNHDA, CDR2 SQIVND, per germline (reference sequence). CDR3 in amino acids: CASNRGIGEKLFF. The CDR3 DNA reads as TGTGCCAGTAACAGGGGGATAGGAGAAAAACTGTTTTTT.

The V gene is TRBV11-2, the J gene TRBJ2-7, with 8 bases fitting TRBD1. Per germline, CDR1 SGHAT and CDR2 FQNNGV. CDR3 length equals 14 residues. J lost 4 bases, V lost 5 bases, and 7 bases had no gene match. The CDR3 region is CASSITGGFYEQYF. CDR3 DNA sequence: TGTGCCAGCAGCATCACAGGGGGGTTTTACGAGCAGTACTTC.

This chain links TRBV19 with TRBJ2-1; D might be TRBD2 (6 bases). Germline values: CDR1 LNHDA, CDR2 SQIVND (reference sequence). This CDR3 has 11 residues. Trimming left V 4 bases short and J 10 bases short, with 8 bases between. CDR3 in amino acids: CASSTAGEQFF. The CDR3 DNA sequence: TGTGCCAGTAGTACAGCGGGCGAGCAGTTCTTC.

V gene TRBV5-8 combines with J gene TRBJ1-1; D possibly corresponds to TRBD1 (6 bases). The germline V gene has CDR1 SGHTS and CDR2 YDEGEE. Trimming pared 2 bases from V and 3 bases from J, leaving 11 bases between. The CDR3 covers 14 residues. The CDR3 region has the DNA TGTGCCAGCAGCTTTGGGGGCCAAGACACTGAAGCTTTCTTT. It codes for CASSFGGQDTEAFF.

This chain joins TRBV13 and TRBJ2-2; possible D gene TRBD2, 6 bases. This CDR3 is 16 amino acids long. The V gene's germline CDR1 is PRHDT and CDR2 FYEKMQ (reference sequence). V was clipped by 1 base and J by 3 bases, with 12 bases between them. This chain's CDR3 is CASSLAGLSYTGELFF. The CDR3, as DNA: TGTGCCAGCAGCTTAGCTGGACTATCATACACCGGGGAGCTGTTTTTT.

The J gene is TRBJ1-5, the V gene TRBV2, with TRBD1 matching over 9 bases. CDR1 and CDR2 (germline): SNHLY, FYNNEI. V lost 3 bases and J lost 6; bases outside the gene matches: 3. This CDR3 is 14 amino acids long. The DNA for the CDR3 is TGTGCCAGCAGTGAGGGACAGGGCGGTCAGCCCCAGCATTTT. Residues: CASSEGQGGQPQHF.

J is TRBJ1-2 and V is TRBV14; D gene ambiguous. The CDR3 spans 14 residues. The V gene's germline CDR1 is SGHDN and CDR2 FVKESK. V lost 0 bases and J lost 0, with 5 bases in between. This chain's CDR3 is CASSQDRANYGYTF. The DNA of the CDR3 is TGTGCCAGCAGCCAAGATCGAGCTAACTATGGCTACACCTTC.

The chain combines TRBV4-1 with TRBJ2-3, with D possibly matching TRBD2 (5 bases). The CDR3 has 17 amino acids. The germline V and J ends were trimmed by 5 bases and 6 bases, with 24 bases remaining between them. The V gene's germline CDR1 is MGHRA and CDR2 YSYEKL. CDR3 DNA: TGCGCCAGCAGCATAACGGGGAAGGCCTCTGGGTACGATACGCAGTATTTT. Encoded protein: CASSITGKASGYDTQYF.

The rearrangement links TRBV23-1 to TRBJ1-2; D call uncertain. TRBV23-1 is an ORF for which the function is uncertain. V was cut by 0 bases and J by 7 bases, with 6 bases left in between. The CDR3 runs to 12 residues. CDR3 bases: TGCGCCAGCAGTCAATCGGGCTCTGGCTACACCTTC. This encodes CASSQSGSGYTF.

The CDR3 reads CASSFAGSHSYEQYF. CDR3 nucleotides: TGCGCCAGCAGCTTTGCCGGGAGTCACTCCTACGAGCAGTACTTC. The rearrangement uses TRBV5-1 and TRBJ2-7; D perhaps matches TRBD2 (6 bases). Trimming removed 2 bases from V and 0 bases from J, with 12 bases in between. The germline V gene has CDR1 SGHRS and CDR2 YFSETQ. This CDR3 comprises 15 residues.

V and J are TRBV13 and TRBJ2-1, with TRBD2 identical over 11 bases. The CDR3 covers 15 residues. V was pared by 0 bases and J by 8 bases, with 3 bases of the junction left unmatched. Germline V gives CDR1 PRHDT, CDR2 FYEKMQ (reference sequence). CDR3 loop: CASSLGLAGVDEQFF. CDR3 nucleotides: TGTGCCAGCAGCTTAGGACTAGCGGGAGTCGATGAGCAGTTCTTC. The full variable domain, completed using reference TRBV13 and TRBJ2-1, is AAGVIQSPRHLIKEKRETATLKCYPIPRHDTVYWYQQGPGQDPQFLISFYEKMQSDKGSIPDRFSAQQFSDYHSELNMSSLELGDSALYFCASSLGLAGVDEQFFGPGTRLTVL.

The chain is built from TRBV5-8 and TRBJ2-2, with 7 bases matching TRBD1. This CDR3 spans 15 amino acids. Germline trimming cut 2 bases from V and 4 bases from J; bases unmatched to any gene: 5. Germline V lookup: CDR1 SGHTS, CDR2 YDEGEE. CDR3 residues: CASSFLTGPTGELFF. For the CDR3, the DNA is TGTGCCAGCAGCTTTCTGACAGGGCCCACCGGGGAGCTGTTTTTT.

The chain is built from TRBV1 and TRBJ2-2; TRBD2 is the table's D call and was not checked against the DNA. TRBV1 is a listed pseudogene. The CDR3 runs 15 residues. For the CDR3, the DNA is TGCACTTCACGCGGGAGGGCCTGTACCACCGGGGAGCTGTTTTTT. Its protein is CTSRGRACTTGELFF.

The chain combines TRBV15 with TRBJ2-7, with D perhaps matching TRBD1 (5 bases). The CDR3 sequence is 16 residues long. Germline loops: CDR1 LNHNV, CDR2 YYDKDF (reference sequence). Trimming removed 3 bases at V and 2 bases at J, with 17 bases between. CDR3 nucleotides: TGTGCCACCAGCAGCTATAGCAGGGTGACGGCCTACGAGCAGTACTTC. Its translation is CATSSYSRVTAYEQYF.

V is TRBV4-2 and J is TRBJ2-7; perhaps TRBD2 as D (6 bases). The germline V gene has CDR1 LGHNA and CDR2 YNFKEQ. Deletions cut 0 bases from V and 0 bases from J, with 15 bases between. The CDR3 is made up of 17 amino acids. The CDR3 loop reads CASSQDSWDSSSYEQYF. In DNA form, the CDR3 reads TGTGCCAGCAGCCAAGATAGCTGGGACTCGAGCTCCTACGAGCAGTACTTC.

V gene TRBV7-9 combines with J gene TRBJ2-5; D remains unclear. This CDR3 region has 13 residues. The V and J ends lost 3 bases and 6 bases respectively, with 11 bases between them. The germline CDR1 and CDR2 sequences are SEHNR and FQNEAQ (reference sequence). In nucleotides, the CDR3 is TGTGCCAGCAGCTTTCTCGCGTTGAAGACCCAGTACTTC. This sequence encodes CASSFLALKTQYF.

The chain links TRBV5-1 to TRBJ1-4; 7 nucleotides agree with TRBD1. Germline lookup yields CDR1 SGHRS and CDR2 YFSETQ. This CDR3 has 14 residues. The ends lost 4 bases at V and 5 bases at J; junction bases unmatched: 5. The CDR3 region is CASSATGDNEKLFF. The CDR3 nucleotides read TGCGCCAGCAGCGCAACAGGGGACAATGAAAAACTGTTTTTT.

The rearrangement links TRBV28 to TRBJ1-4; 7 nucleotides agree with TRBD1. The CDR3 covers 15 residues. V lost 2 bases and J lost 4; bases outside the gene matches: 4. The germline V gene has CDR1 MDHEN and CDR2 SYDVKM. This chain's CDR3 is CASSLRQGFNEKLFF. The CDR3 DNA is TGTGCCAGCAGTTTACGACAGGGCTTTAATGAAAAACTGTTTTTT.

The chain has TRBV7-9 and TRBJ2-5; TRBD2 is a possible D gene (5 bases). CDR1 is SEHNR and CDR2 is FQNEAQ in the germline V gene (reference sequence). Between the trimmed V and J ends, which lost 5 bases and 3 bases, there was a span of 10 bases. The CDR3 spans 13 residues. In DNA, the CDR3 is TGTGCCAGCAGCACAAGCGGTGAAGAGACCCAGTACTTC. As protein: CASSTSGEETQYF.

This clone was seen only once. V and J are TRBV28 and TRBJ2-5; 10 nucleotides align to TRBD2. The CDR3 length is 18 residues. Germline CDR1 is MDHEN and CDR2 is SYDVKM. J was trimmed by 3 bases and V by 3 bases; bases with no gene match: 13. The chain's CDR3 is CASSFGLADHEGEETQYF. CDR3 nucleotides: TGTGCCAGCAGTTTTGGACTAGCGGATCATGAAGGGGAAGAGACCCAGTACTTC.

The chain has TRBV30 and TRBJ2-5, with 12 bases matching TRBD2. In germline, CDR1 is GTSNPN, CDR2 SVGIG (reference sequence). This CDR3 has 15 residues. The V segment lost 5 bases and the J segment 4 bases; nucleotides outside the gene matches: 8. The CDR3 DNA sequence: TGTGCCTGGGTTCTAGCGGGAGGGCCTCGAGAGACCCAGTACTTC. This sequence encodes CAWVLAGGPRETQYF.

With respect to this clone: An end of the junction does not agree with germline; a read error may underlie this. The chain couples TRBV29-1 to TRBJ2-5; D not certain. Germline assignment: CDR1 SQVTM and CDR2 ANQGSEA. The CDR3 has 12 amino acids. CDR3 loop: CSVVKVQEAQYF. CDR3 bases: TGCAGCGTTGTGAAAGTCCAAGAGGCCCAGTACTTC.

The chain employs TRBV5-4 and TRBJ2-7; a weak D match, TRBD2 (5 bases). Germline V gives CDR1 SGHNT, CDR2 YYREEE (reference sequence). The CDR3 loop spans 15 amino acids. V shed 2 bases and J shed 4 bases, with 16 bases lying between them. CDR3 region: CASSLGLQGRYEQYF. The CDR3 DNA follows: TGTGCCAGCAGCTTAGGACTCCAAGGACGGTACGAGCAGTACTTC.

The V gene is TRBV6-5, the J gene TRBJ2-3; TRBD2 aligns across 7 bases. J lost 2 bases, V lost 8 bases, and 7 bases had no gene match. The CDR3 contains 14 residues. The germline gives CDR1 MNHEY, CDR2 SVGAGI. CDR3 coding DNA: TGTGCCAGCGGTAGGCGGGGGAACACAGATACGCAGTATTTT. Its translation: CASGRRGNTDTQYF.

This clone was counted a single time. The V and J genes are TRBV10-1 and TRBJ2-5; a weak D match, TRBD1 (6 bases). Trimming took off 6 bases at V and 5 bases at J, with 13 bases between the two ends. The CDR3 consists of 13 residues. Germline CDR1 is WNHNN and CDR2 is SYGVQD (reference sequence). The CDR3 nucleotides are TGCGCCAGCAGATTACAGGGTTCCGAGACCCAGTACTTC. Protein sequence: CASRLQGSETQYF.

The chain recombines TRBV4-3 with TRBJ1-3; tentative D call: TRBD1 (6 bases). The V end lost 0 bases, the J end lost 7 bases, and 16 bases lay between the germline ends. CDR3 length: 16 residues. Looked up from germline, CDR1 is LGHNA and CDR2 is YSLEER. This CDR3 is CASSQDPEGGSNTIYF. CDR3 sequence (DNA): TGCGCCAGCAGCCAAGATCCCGAGGGGGGGTCGAACACCATATATTTT.

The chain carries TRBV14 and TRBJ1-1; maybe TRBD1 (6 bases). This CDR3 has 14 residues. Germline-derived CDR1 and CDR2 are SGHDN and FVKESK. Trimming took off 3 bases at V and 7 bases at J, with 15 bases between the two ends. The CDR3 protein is CASSQGGQSGEAFF. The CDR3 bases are TGTGCCAGCAGCCAGGGGGGGCAGTCCGGTGAAGCTTTCTTT. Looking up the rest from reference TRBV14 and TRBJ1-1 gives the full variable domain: EAGVTQFPSHSVIEKGQTVTLRCDPISGHDNLYWYRRVMGKEIKFLLHFVKESKQDESGMPNNRFLAERTGGTYSTLKVQPAELEDSGVYFCASSQGGQSGEAFFGQGTRLTVV.

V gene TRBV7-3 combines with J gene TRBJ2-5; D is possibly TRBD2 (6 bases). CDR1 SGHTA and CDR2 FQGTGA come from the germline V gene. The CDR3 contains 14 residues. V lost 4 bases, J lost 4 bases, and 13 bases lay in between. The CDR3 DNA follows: TGTGCCAGCAGCTCTGGAGGGAAGCGAGAGACCCAGTACTTC. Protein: CASSSGGKRETQYF.

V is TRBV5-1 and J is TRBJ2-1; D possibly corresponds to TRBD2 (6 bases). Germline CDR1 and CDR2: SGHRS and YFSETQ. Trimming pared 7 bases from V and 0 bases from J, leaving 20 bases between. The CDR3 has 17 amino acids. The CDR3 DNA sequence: TGCGCCAGCTACTATGGACTTAGCGGTAGCTCCTACAATGAGCAGTTCTTC. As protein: CASYYGLSGSSYNEQFF.

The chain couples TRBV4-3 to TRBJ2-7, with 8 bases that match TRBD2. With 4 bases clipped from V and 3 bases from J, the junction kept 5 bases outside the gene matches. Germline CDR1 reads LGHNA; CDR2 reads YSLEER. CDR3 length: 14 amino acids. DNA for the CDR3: TGCGCCAGCAGCCCCCTCAGCGGGAGCTACGAGCAGTACTTC. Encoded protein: CASSPLSGSYEQYF.